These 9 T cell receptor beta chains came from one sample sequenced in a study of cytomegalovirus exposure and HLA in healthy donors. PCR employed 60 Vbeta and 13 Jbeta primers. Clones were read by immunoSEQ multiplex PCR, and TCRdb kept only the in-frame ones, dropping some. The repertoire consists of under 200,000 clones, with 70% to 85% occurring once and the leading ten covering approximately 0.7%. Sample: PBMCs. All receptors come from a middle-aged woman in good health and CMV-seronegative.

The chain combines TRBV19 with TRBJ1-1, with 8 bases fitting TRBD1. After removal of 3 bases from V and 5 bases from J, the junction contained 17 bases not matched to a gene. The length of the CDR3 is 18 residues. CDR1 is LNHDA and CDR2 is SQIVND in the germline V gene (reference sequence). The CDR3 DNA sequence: TGTGCCAGTAGTATTACCCCCGGACAGGGAAGTAGACGAACTGAAGCTTTCTTT. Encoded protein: CASSITPGQGSRRTEAFF.

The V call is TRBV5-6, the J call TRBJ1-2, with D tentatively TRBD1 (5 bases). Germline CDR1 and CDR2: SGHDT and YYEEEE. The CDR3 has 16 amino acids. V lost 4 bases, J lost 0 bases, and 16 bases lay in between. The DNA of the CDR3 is TGTGCCAGCAGCCTGGGGGGAGGAACTACTAACTATGGCTACACCTTC. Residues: CASSLGGGTTNYGYTF.

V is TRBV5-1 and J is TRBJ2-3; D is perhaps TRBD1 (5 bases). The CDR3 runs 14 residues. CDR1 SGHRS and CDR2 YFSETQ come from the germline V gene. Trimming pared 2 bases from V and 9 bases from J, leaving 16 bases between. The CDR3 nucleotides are TGCGCCAGCAGCTTCGAGACAGCCGTCCACACGCAGTATTTT. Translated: CASSFETAVHTQYF.

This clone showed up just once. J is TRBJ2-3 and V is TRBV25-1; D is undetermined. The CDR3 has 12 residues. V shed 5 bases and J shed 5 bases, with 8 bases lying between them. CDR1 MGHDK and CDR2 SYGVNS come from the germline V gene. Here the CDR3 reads CASSPHIDTQYF. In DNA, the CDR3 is TGTGCCAGCAGTCCACACATAGATACGCAGTATTTT.

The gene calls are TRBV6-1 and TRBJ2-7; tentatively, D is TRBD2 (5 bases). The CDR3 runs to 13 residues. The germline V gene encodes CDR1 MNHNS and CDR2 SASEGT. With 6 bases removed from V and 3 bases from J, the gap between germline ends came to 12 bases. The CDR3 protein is CASRAGLRYEQYF. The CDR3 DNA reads TGTGCCAGCAGGGCCGGACTCCGCTACGAGCAGTACTTC.

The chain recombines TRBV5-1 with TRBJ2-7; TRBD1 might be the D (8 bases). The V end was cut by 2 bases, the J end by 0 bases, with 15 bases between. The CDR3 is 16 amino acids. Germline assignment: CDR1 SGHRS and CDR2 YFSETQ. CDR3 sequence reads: CASSFGGTGDSYEQYF. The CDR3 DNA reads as TGCGCCAGCAGCTTCGGGGGGACAGGCGACTCCTACGAGCAGTACTTC.

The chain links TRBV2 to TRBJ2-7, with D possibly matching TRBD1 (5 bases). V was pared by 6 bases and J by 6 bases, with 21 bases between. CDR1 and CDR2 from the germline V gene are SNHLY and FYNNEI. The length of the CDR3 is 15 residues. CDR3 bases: TGTGCCAGCAGCCTGCCGCCCCCAGGGTTCCGCGAGCAGTACTTC. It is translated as CASSLPPPGFREQYF.

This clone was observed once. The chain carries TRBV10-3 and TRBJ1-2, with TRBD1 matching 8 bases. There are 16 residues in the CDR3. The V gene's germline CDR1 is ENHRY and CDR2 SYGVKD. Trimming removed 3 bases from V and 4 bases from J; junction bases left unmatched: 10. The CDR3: CAISDPRGDRRYGYTF. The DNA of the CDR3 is TGTGCCATCAGTGATCCGAGGGGGGACAGGCGCTATGGCTACACCTTC.

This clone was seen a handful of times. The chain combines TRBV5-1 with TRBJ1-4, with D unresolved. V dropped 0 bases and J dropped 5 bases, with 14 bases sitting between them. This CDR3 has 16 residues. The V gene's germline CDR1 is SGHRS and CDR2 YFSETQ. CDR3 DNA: TGCGCCAGCAGCTTGGATGCGGGGAAGGGAAATGAAAAACTGTTTTTT. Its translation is CASSLDAGKGNEKLFF.